This TCR beta chain was identified in a study of OX40 agonist ivuxolimab in advanced cancers. Whole-study context: Patients took ivuxolimab, an agonistic anti-OX40 (CD134) antibody.

Looked up from germline, CDR1 is SGHDT and CDR2 is YYEEEE. The CDR3 consists of 17 residues. V lost 0 bases and J lost 0, with 13 bases in between. Sequencing used immunoSEQ multiplex PCR; TCRdb keeps in-frame clones, though not all of them. The sample records roughly 120,000 clones, approximately 90% being singletons. Of note for this clone: No antigen is known for it.

Study-wide points: Normalized T-cell clonal expansion was also low in some nonresponders. Within 6 weeks, CD4+ and CD8+ blood T cells expanded clonally at 0.1 to 3.0 mg/kg. Partial responders at 0.1-3.0 mg/kg had among the lowest clonal expansion.

The clonotype originates from an adult with an advanced solid tumor such as melanoma, head and neck, liver or kidney cancer. The sequenced sample was CD4+ or CD8+ T cells sorted from blood, obtained in a trial of the OX40 agonist ivuxolimab. The rearrangement joins TRBV5-6 to TRBJ1-5; D ambiguous. The CDR3 region is CASSLARGSASNQPQHF. The CDR3 nucleotides read TGTGCCAGCAGCTTGGCAAGAGGGTCCGCTAGCAATCAGCCCCAGCATTTT. Using reference TRBV5-6 and TRBJ1-5 for the parts outside the CDR3, the full variable domain is DAGVTQSPTHLIKTRGQQVTLRCSPKSGHDTVSWYQQALGQGPQFIFQYYEEEERQRGNFPDRFSGHQFPNYSSELNVNALLLGDSALYLCASSLARGSASNQPQHFGDGTRLSIL.